These T cell receptor beta chains were read from a single sample in a study of T cell responses to AZD1222 COVID-19 vaccine. Profiling relied on immunoSEQ multiplex PCR, and the TCRdb table lists in-frame clones only, not all of them. In the table there are around 130,000 clones, roughly 90% of which are singletons. The sample in question was peripheral blood, obtained on day 0 of AZD1222 vaccination. The receptor source for this set is an adult in good health. CDR3s include the opening cysteine and the closing phenylalanine or tryptophan. D genes are given only for firm matches. Clone size is given for some rows only: seen once, a few or many times, or a class if the clone is expanded.

.,TRBJ1-1,TRBV5-1,.,CASSLGPMNTEAFF,TGCGCCAGCAGCTTGGGACCGATGAACACTGAAGCTTTCTTT
.,TRBJ1-1,TRBV2,.,CASRPRGAGDTEAFF,TGTGCCAGCAGACCGAGAGGGGCGGGGGACACTGAAGCTTTCTTT
.,TRBJ2-7,TRBV5-1,.,CASSLEKGLDSYEQYF,TGCGCCAGCAGCTTGGAAAAGGGCCTCGACTCCTACGAGCAGTACTTC
.,TRBJ2-2,TRBV27,.,CASSLSNSGELFF,TGTGCCAGCAGTTTATCGAACAGCGGGGAGCTGTTTTTT
.,TRBJ2-1,TRBV6-6,.,CASSSTRFDEQFF,TGTGCCAGCAGTTCGACTAGATTCGATGAGCAGTTCTTC
.,TRBJ2-7,TRBV4-2,.,CASSQVLVKHEQYF,TGTGCCAGCAGCCAAGTACTAGTTAAGCACGAGCAGTACTTC
.,TRBJ1-5,TRBV28,.,CASSFTGDQPQHF,TGTGCCAGCAGTTTTACGGGAGATCAGCCCCAGCATTTT
.,TRBJ1-2,TRBV21-1,.,CASSKGTGPLYGYTF,TGTGCCAGCAGCAAAGGGACAGGACCACTCTATGGCTACACCTTC
.,TRBJ2-1,TRBV19,.,CASRDIAYNEQFF,TGTGCCAGCAGGGATATTGCCTACAATGAGCAGTTCTTC
TRBD1,TRBJ2-3,TRBV27,.,CASSLGQGADTQYF,TGTGCCAGCAGTCTCGGACAGGGAGCAGATACGCAGTATTTT
.,TRBJ2-5,TRBV29-1,.,CSVDLRAETQYF,TGCAGCGTTGATCTGCGGGCGGAGACCCAGTACTTC
.,TRBJ1-1,TRBV10-3,once,CAMGREGTEAFF,TGTGCCATGGGCAGGGAAGGCACTGAAGCTTTCTTT
.,TRBJ2-1,TRBV7-3,.,CASSLRRGGFDNEQFF,TGTGCCAGCAGCTTAAGAAGGGGGGGATTCGACAATGAGCAGTTCTTC
TRBD2,TRBJ2-4,TRBV13,once,CASSSYLAGVGKNIQYF,TGTGCCAGCAGCTCTTATTTGGCGGGAGTGGGCAAAAACATTCAGTACTTC
.,TRBJ1-2,TRBV6-5,.,CASSTGSGRYGYTF,TGTGCCAGCAGTACAGGTTCAGGGAGGTATGGCTACACCTTC
.,TRBJ1-5,TRBV24-1,.,CATSVQQSNQPQHF,TGTGCCACCAGTGTTCAACAGAGCAATCAGCCCCAGCATTTT
.,TRBJ2-2,TRBV6-5,.,CASSILGPPGELFF,TGTGCCAGCAGTATACTAGGACCGCCCGGGGAGCTGTTTTTT
.,TRBJ1-1,TRBV18,once,CASSPKGGNTEAFF,TGTGCCAGCTCACCAAAAGGAGGGAACACTGAAGCTTTCTTT
TRBD2,TRBJ2-3,TRBV4-2,.,CASRQSGVADTQYF,TGTGCCAGCAGACAAAGCGGGGTAGCAGATACGCAGTATTTT
.,TRBJ1-2,TRBV29-1,.,CSAAVNYGYTF,TGCAGCGCCGCAGTTAACTATGGCTACACCTTC
.,TRBJ1-3,TRBV5-1,once,CASSGGQTARDGNTIYF,TGCGCCAGCAGCGGCGGACAGACGGCACGAGACGGAAACACCATATATTTT
.,TRBJ2-1,TRBV15,.,CATSRVPASSYNEQFF,TGTGCCACCAGCAGGGTTCCGGCGAGCTCCTACAATGAGCAGTTCTTC
.,TRBJ1-1,TRBV24-1,.,CAIRRGDMNTEAFF,TGTGCCATCAGACGGGGGGACATGAACACTGAAGCTTTCTTT
.,TRBJ2-5,TRBV14,.,CASSQGTSVSLLETQYF,TGTGCCAGCAGCCAAGGTACCTCCGTGAGTTTGCTTGAGACCCAGTACTTC
.,TRBJ1-1,TRBV10-3,.,CAITAAEGEGTEAFF,TGTGCCATCACCGCGGCGGAGGGTGAGGGCACTGAAGCTTTCTTT
.,TRBJ2-7,TRBV3-1/TRBV3-2,.,CASSQGSLRTGTSGGKQYF,TGTGCCAGCAGCCAAGGAAGCCTAAGGACCGGGACATCCGGTGGAAAGCAGTACTTC
.,TRBJ1-1,TRBV7-9,.,CASSSIRVDATEAFF,TGTGCCAGCAGTTCCATTAGGGTCGATGCCACTGAAGCTTTCTTT
.,TRBJ2-3,TRBV6-4,.,CASSDADTQYF,TGTGCCAGCAGTGATGCAGATACGCAGTATTTT
TRBD1,TRBJ1-1,TRBV29-1,once,CSVEGQGTEAFF,TGCAGCGTTGAAGGACAGGGGACTGAAGCTTTCTTT
.,TRBJ1-2,TRBV7-2,.,CASSSQGWDGYTF,TGTGCCAGCAGCTCACAGGGCTGGGATGGCTACACCTTC
.,TRBJ1-2,TRBV7-8,.,CASSLRQVYGYTF,TGTGCCAGCAGCTTAAGACAGGTTTATGGCTACACCTTC